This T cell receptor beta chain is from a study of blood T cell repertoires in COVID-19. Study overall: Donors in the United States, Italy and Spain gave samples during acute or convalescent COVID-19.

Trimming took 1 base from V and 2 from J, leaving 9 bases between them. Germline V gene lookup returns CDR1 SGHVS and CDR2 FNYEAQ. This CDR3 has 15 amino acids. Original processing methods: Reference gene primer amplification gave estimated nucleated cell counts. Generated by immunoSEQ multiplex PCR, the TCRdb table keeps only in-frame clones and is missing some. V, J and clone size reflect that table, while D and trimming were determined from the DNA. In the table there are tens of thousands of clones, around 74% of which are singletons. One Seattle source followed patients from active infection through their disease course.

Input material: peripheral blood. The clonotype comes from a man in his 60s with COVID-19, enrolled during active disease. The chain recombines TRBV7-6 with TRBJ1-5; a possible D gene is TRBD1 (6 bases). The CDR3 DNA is TGTGCCAGCAGCTTAGTACAGGGTGGCAATCAGCCCCAGCATTTT. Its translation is CASSLVQGGNQPQHF.